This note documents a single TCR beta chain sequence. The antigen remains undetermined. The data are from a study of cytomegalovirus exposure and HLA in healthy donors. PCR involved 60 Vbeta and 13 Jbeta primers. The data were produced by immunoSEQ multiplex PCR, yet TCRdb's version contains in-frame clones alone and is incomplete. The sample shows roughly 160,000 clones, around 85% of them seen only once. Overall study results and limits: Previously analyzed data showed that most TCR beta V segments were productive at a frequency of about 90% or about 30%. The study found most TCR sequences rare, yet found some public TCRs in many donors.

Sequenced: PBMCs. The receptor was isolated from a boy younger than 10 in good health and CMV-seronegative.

The CDR3 region is CASSATGSNQPQHF. CDR3 coding DNA: TGTGCCAGCAGCGCGACAGGGAGCAATCAGCCCCAGCATTTT. The chain recombines TRBV9 with TRBJ1-5; 7 positions match TRBD1. CDR1 is SGDLS, CDR2 YYNGEE, per germline. The CDR3 is 14 residues long. The V gene end was trimmed by 3 bases and the J gene end by 1 base; junction bases not matched to a gene: 1.